This T cell receptor (beta chain) was identified during a study of T cell responses to AZD1222 COVID-19 vaccine. Libraries were prepared by immunoSEQ multiplex PCR; TCRdb keeps only in-frame clonotypes and omits some of them. The sample lists 150,000 to 200,000 clones, 87% occurring once. About this clone itself: Its specificity is unknown. The junction departs from the called germline gene at one end, perhaps through a read error.

Germline lookup yields CDR1 MDHEN and CDR2 SYDVKM. CDR3 length: 11 residues. Findings and limits, study-wide: Regions left unmutated in variants are reportedly the target of nearly half of spike-specific TCRs. Vaccination with two AZD1222 doses was followed by a rise in Spike-specific TCR breadth and depth.

The source is an adult in good health. Source: peripheral blood, taken on day 0 of AZD1222 vaccination. This rearrangement joins TRBV28 to TRBJ2-2; a weak D match, TRBD1 (6 bases). The CDR3 DNA reads as TGTGCCAGCAGTAGCGGCAGGGGTGGAAATTTT. Translated: CASSSGRGGNF.